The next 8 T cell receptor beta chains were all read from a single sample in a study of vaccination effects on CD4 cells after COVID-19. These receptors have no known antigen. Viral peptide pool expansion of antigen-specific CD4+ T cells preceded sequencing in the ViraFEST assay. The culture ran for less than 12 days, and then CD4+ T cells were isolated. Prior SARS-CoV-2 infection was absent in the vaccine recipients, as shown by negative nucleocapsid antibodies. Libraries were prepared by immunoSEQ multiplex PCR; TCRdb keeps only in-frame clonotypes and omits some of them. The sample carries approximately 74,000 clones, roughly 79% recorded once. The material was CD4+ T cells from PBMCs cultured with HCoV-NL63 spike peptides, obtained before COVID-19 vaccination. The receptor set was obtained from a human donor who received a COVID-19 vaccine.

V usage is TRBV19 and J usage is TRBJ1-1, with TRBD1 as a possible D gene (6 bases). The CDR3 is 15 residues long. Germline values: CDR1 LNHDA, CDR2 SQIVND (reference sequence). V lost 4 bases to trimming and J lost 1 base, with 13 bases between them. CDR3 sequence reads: CASSTITGRNTEAFF. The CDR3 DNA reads TGTGCCAGTAGTACCATAACAGGGCGGAACACTGAAGCTTTCTTT. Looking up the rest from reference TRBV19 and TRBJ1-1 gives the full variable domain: DGGITQSPKYLFRKEGQNVTLSCEQNLNHDAMYWYRQDPGQGLRLIYYSQIVNDFQKGDIAEGYSVSREKKESFPLTVTSAQKNPTAFYLCASSTITGRNTEAFFGQGTRLTVV.

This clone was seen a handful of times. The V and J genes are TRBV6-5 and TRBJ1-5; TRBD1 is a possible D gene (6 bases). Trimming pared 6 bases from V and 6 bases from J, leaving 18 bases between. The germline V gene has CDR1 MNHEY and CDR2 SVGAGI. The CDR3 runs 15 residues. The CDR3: CASRKSSGGRQPQHF. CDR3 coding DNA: TGTGCCAGCAGAAAGTCATCGGGGGGGCGTCAGCCCCAGCATTTT.

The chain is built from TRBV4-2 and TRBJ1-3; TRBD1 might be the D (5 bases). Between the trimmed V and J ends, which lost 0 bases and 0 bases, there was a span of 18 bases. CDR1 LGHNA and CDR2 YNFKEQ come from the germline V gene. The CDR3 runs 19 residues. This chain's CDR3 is CASSQDPATAIYSGNTIYF. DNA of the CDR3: TGTGCCAGCAGCCAAGATCCTGCGACAGCAATTTACTCTGGAAACACCATATATTTT.

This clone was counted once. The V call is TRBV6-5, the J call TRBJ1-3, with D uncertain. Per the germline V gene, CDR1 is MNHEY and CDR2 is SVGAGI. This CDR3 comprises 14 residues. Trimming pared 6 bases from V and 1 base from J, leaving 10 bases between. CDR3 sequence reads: CASRDFRSGNTIYF. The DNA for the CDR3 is TGTGCCAGCAGAGATTTTAGGTCTGGAAACACCATATATTTT.

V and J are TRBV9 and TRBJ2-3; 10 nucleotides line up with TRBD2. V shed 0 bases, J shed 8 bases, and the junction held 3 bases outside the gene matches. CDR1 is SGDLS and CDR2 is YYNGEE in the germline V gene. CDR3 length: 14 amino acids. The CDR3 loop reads CASSVDSGGRTQYF. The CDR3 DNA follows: TGTGCCAGCAGCGTAGATAGCGGGGGGCGTACGCAGTATTTT.

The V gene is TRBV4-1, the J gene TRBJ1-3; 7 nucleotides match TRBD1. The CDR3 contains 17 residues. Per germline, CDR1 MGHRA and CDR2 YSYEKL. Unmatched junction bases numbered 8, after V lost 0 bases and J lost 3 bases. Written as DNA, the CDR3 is TGCGCCAGCAGCCAAGATCTGAGGGGGCGCGATGGAAACACCATATATTTT. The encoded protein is CASSQDLRGRDGNTIYF.

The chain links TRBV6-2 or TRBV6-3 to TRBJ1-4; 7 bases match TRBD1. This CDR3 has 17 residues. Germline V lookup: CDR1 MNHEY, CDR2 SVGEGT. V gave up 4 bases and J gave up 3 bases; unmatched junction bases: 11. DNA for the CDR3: TGTGCCAGCAGTTCAAGGGGGCACGGAGCCTCTAATGAAAAACTGTTTTTT. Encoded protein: CASSSRGHGASNEKLFF.

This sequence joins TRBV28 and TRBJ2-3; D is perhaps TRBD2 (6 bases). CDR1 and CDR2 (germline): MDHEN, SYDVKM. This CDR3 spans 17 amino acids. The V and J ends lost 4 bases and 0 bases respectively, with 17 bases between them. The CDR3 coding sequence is TGTGCCAGCAGTTGGACCCGGACTACTACTAGCACAGATACGCAGTATTTT. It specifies CASSWTRTTTSTDTQYF.